Listed below are T cell receptor beta chains from one sample, sequenced in a study of T cell repertoires in cytomegalovirus infection. One entry per CDR3 protein, called by TCRdb with MiXCR from the reads. This sample has just over 300,000 distinct CDR3 sequences; 15% to 20% occur once, and the top ten carry around 12%. The material sequenced was PBMCs. These receptor sequences come from a human donor in good health (CMV status not recorded). Some clones in this sample may be carry-over from other donors' samples. Each CDR3 is given with its conserved first and last residue. A D gene is named only where the DNA matches it firmly. Rows may omit the clone size; those that give it use once, few, many or a size class.

D gene: .
clone size: few
J gene: TRBJ1-1
V gene: TRBV12-5
CDR3 protein: CASGLQLGRSVDTEAFF
CDR3 DNA: TGTGCTAGTGGTTTGCAGCTGGGCAGGTCGGTTGACACTGAAGCTTTCTTT

D gene: .
clone size: many
J gene: TRBJ2-7
V gene: TRBV6-1
CDR3 protein: CASSYPTGEQYF
CDR3 DNA: TGTGCCAGCAGTTATCCAACAGGGGAGCAGTACTTC

D gene: .
clone size: .
J gene: TRBJ2-7
V gene: TRBV6-2/TRBV6-3
CDR3 protein: CASRTGPFSYEQYF
CDR3 DNA: TGTGCCAGCAGAACAGGGCCCTTCTCCTACGAGCAGTACTTC

D gene: TRBD1
clone size: many
J gene: TRBJ1-2
V gene: TRBV7-2
CDR3 protein: CASSLRGTAAYTF
CDR3 DNA: TGTGCCAGCAGCTTACGAGGGACAGCTGCCTACACCTTC

D gene: TRBD1
clone size: .
J gene: TRBJ1-6
V gene: TRBV20-1
CDR3 protein: CSARGGQDYSPLHF
CDR3 DNA: TGCAGTGCTAGAGGAGGACAGGATTATTCACCCCTCCACTTT

D gene: .
clone size: many
J gene: TRBJ2-2
V gene: TRBV28
CDR3 protein: CASSLAWMNTGELFF
CDR3 DNA: TGTGCCAGCAGTTTGGCCTGGATGAACACCGGGGAGCTGTTTTTT

D gene: TRBD1
clone size: .
J gene: TRBJ1-4
V gene: TRBV6-5
CDR3 protein: CASSYYRGSELFF
CDR3 DNA: TGTGCCAGCAGTTACTACAGGGGCAGTGAACTGTTTTTT

D gene: TRBD1
clone size: few
J gene: TRBJ2-2
V gene: TRBV6-2/TRBV6-3
CDR3 protein: CASRTGFPGELFF
CDR3 DNA: TGTGCCAGCAGGACAGGGTTTCCCGGGGAGCTGTTTTTT

D gene: .
clone size: many
J gene: TRBJ1-1
V gene: TRBV28
CDR3 protein: CASSREPLGLAFF
CDR3 DNA: TGTGCCAGCAGTCGCGAACCCCTTGGCCTGGCTTTCTTT

D gene: TRBD1
clone size: .
J gene: TRBJ2-1
V gene: TRBV7-6
CDR3 protein: CASSPRTGFVNEQFF
CDR3 DNA: TGTGCCAGCAGCCCCAGGACAGGGTTCGTGAATGAGCAGTTCTTC

D gene: .
clone size: few
J gene: TRBJ2-3
V gene: TRBV7-2
CDR3 protein: CASSPIVDTQYF
CDR3 DNA: TGTGCCAGCAGCCCGATAGTGGATACGCAGTATTTT

D gene: .
clone size: few
J gene: TRBJ1-1
V gene: TRBV2
CDR3 protein: CASSEFGISNTEAFF
CDR3 DNA: TGTGCCAGCAGTGAATTCGGAATCTCAAACACTGAAGCTTTCTTT

D gene: TRBD1
clone size: many
J gene: TRBJ1-2
V gene: TRBV7-2
CDR3 protein: CASSPRDRWNYGYTF
CDR3 DNA: TGTGCCAGCAGCCCCCGGGACAGGTGGAACTATGGCTACACCTTC

D gene: TRBD1
clone size: .
J gene: TRBJ1-5
V gene: TRBV10-2
CDR3 protein: CAISSDRGRQPQHF
CDR3 DNA: TGCGCCATTTCCTCGGACAGGGGGCGTCAGCCCCAGCATTTT

D gene: .
clone size: few
J gene: TRBJ2-5
V gene: TRBV10-3
CDR3 protein: CAISAGRGLETQYF
CDR3 DNA: TGTGCCATCAGTGCAGGCAGGGGTTTGGAGACCCAGTACTTC

D gene: TRBD2
clone size: few
J gene: TRBJ2-1
V gene: TRBV5-6
CDR3 protein: CASSSAGGGAYNEQFF
CDR3 DNA: TGTGCCAGCAGCTCTGCCGGCGGGGGGGCCTACAATGAGCAGTTCTTC

D gene: TRBD2
clone size: few
J gene: TRBJ2-3
V gene: TRBV7-3
CDR3 protein: CASSPTSGVADTQYF
CDR3 DNA: TGTGCCAGCAGCCCTACTAGCGGGGTCGCAGATACGCAGTATTTT

D gene: .
clone size: few
J gene: TRBJ2-7
V gene: TRBV23-1
CDR3 protein: CASSPIRAGPEEPYEQYF
CDR3 DNA: TGCGCCAGCAGCCCCATCCGGGCAGGACCAGAAGAACCCTACGAGCAGTACTTC

D gene: .
clone size: few
J gene: TRBJ2-1
V gene: TRBV3-1
CDR3 protein: CASSQSTGDNEQFF
CDR3 DNA: TGTGCCAGCAGCCAGTCCACTGGGGACAATGAGCAGTTCTTC

D gene: .
clone size: .
J gene: TRBJ1-1
V gene: TRBV6-2/TRBV6-3
CDR3 protein: CASSRDLTEAFF
CDR3 DNA: TGTGCCAGCAGTCGGGACTTGACTGAAGCTTTCTTT

D gene: TRBD1
clone size: many
J gene: TRBJ1-2
V gene: TRBV5-1
CDR3 protein: CASSSNDRGDYTF
CDR3 DNA: TGCGCCAGCAGCTCCAACGACAGGGGGGACTACACCTTC

D gene: .
clone size: .
J gene: TRBJ2-7
V gene: TRBV5-1
CDR3 protein: CASSLANGGLTYEQYF
CDR3 DNA: TGCGCCAGCAGCTTGGCCAACGGAGGTCTAACCTACGAGCAGTACTTC

D gene: .
clone size: medium-sized
J gene: TRBJ2-1
V gene: TRBV7-2
CDR3 protein: CASSLFSGISYNEQFF
CDR3 DNA: TGTGCCAGCAGCTTGTTTAGCGGTATTTCCTACAATGAGCAGTTCTTC

D gene: .
clone size: .
J gene: TRBJ2-5
V gene: TRBV6-1
CDR3 protein: CASSATRGIRYF
CDR3 DNA: TGTGCCAGCAGTGCGACCCGGGGTATTAGGTACTTC

D gene: TRBD2
clone size: .
J gene: TRBJ2-1
V gene: TRBV4-2
CDR3 protein: CASSQEGGRGYNEQFF
CDR3 DNA: TGTGCCAGCAGCCAAGAGGGAGGGAGGGGATACAATGAGCAGTTCTTC

D gene: TRBD1
clone size: .
J gene: TRBJ2-5
V gene: TRBV6-1
CDR3 protein: CASSFRDSLETQYF
CDR3 DNA: TGTGCCAGCAGTTTCCGGGACAGTTTAGAGACCCAGTACTTC

D gene: .
clone size: .
J gene: TRBJ2-1
V gene: TRBV2
CDR3 protein: CATAPGNEQFF
CDR3 DNA: TGTGCCACTGCCCCAGGGAATGAGCAGTTCTTC

D gene: .
clone size: many
J gene: TRBJ2-3
V gene: TRBV7-9
CDR3 protein: CASSLATFTDTQYF
CDR3 DNA: TGTGCCAGCAGCTTAGCGACCTTCACAGATACGCAGTATTTT

D gene: .
clone size: few
J gene: TRBJ1-1
V gene: TRBV29-1
CDR3 protein: CSVEVWAQNTEAFF
CDR3 DNA: TGCAGCGTTGAAGTGTGGGCCCAGAACACTGAAGCTTTCTTT

D gene: TRBD2
clone size: .
J gene: TRBJ2-1
V gene: TRBV7-4
CDR3 protein: CASTDGPSGYNEQFF
CDR3 DNA: TGTGCCAGCACTGACGGCCCTAGCGGTTACAATGAGCAGTTCTTC